The 19 T cell receptor beta chains reported below all come from one sample, sequenced in a study of shared T cell receptors in the human thymus. Profiled with immunoSEQ multiplex PCR; TCRdb holds only in-frame clones, not every one. This sample yields hundreds of thousands of clones, of which 70% to 90% are seen a single time; roughly 0.0087% belongs to the top ten. This same sample was also part of a study on human thymus T cells.

Sequencing was performed on thymocytes. These receptors all come from a boy in the first two years of life with a congenital heart defect.

The count of this clone is one. This sequence joins TRBV29-1 and TRBJ1-2, with D hard to call. The germline CDR1 and CDR2 sequences are SQVTM and ANQGSEA. The CDR3 has 11 residues. The V and J ends lost 2 bases and 8 bases respectively, with 9 bases between them. The CDR3, as DNA: TGCAGCGTTGAAACCCCGCGGGGCTACACCTTC. This encodes CSVETPRGYTF.

This sequence joins TRBV4-3 and TRBJ2-7, with 8 bases matching TRBD1. CDR1 and CDR2 from the germline V gene are LGHNA and YSLEER. The J segment lost 5 bases and the V segment lost 1 base, leaving 13 bases of the junction unmatched. This CDR3 comprises 17 residues. For the CDR3, the DNA is TGCGCCAGCAGCCAAGGCCCGAGACAGGGGAAAAAGAACGAGCAGTACTTC. This translates into CASSQGPRQGKKNEQYF.

V usage is TRBV19 and J usage is TRBJ1-2; tentative D call: TRBD1 (5 bases). The CDR3 consists of 12 residues. Trimming took off 4 bases at V and 9 bases at J, with 12 bases between the two ends. The germline gives CDR1 LNHDA, CDR2 SQIVND (reference sequence). The CDR3 DNA sequence: TGTGCCAGTAGTAACGACAGACGGAGCTACACCTTC. Encoded protein: CASSNDRRSYTF. Supplemented by reference TRBV19 and TRBJ1-2, the full variable domain reads DGGITQSPKYLFRKEGQNVTLSCEQNLNHDAMYWYRQDPGQGLRLIYYSQIVNDFQKGDIAEGYSVSREKKESFPLTVTSAQKNPTAFYLCASSNDRRSYTFGSGTRLTVV.

V gene TRBV28 combines with J gene TRBJ2-7; D not certain. V was cut by 2 bases and J by 3 bases, with 14 bases left in between. This CDR3 has 15 amino acids. Germline assignment: CDR1 MDHEN and CDR2 SYDVKM. CDR3 bases: TGTGCCAGCAGTTTAGAACAGCCTCCTGACTACGAGCAGTACTTC. Protein product: CASSLEQPPDYEQYF.

The chain uses TRBV27 and TRBJ1-4; 10 positions agree with TRBD1. Germline assignment: CDR1 MNHEY and CDR2 SMNVEV (reference sequence). This CDR3 comprises 15 residues. The ends lost 4 bases at V and 10 bases at J; junction bases unmatched: 9. Here the CDR3 DNA reads TGTGCCAGCAGTTGGGTCGGGACAGGGGAGGCAAAACTGTTTTTT. Encoded protein: CASSWVGTGEAKLFF.

The chain couples TRBV7-8 to TRBJ2-1; D unresolved. V lost 4 bases and J 15 bases, leaving 16 bases between the germline ends. This CDR3 region has 12 residues. CDR1 and CDR2 (germline): SGHVS, FQNEAQ. In DNA, the CDR3 is TGTGCCAGCAGCTCTGAGCAGGTTACGTGGTTCTTC. Translating it yields CASSSEQVTWFF.

The CDR3 DNA sequence: TGTGCCAGCCACAGCCGTTATAGCACAGATACGCAGTATTTT. Its translation: CASHSRYSTDTQYF. The V gene is TRBV2, the J gene TRBJ2-3; D call uncertain. The V end was cut by 8 bases, the J end by 0 bases, with 12 bases between. The CDR3 is 14 residues long. Germline-derived CDR1 and CDR2 are SNHLY and FYNNEI.

A few counts support this clone. This chain connects TRBV18 to TRBJ2-7; 8 nucleotides line up with TRBD2. The trim removed 5 bases at V and 5 bases at J, leaving 8 bases unmatched. The germline V gene has CDR1 KGHSH and CDR2 LQKENI. The CDR3 spans 14 residues. The DNA for the CDR3 is TGTGCCAGCTCAAGCCGGGGGGGTACGCACGAGCAGTACTTC. Protein product: CASSSRGGTHEQYF.

This rearrangement joins TRBV5-4 to TRBJ1-2; possible D gene TRBD1, 6 bases. The CDR3 consists of 15 residues. CDR1 is SGHNT and CDR2 is YYREEE in the germline V gene (reference sequence). The V end was cut by 4 bases, the J end by 3 bases, with 16 bases between. Here the CDR3 DNA reads TGTGCCAGCAGCCAGGGAGGGGGGACATACTATGGCTACACCTTC. Its protein is CASSQGGGTYYGYTF.

The gene calls are TRBV30 and TRBJ2-7; possible D gene TRBD1, 7 bases. The CDR3 consists of 15 residues. V lost 4 bases, J lost 3 bases, and 19 bases lay in between. Germline values: CDR1 GTSNPN, CDR2 SVGIG (reference sequence). The CDR3 bases are TGTGCCTGGACCCCCTCATTCAGGGGGGTCTACGAGCAGTACTTC. Its translation: CAWTPSFRGVYEQYF.

The chain links TRBV7-2 to TRBJ2-7; tentatively, D is TRBD2 (5 bases). This CDR3 spans 14 amino acids. Trimming removed 3 bases from V and 3 bases from J, with 12 bases in between. CDR1 and CDR2 from the germline V gene are SGHTA and FQGNSA. The CDR3 reads CASSLEVWYYEQYF. CDR3 DNA: TGTGCCAGCAGCTTGGAGGTTTGGTACTACGAGCAGTACTTC.

The chain carries TRBV7-6 and TRBJ1-1, with unresolved D. V lost 1 base, J lost 3 bases, and 12 bases lay in between. The CDR3 contains 15 residues. CDR1 is SGHVS and CDR2 is FNYEAQ in the germline V gene. The CDR3 protein is CASSLDHGVDTEAFF. DNA for the CDR3: TGTGCCAGCAGCTTAGATCACGGGGTAGACACTGAAGCTTTCTTT.

The V gene is TRBV30, the J gene TRBJ2-5, with TRBD2 identical over 7 bases. Germline CDR1 and CDR2: GTSNPN and SVGIG (reference sequence). V lost 5 bases, J lost 5 bases, and 14 bases stayed unmatched. There are 15 residues in the CDR3. The CDR3 loop reads CAWLGAGSDGETQYF. The CDR3 DNA is TGTGCCTGGTTGGGAGCGGGATCCGATGGGGAGACCCAGTACTTC. Supplemented by reference TRBV30 and TRBJ2-5, the full variable domain reads SQTIHQWPATLVQPVGSPLSLECTVEGTSNPNLYWYRQAAGRGLQLLFYSVGIGQISSEVPQNLSASRPQDRQFILSSKKLLLSDSGFYLCAWLGAGSDGETQYFGPGTRLLVL.

The chain links TRBV6-5 to TRBJ2-7, with 8 nucleotides matching TRBD2. The germline V gene has CDR1 MNHEY and CDR2 SVGAGI. V was clipped by 6 bases and J by 3 bases; unmatched bases: 7. The CDR3 sequence is 14 residues long. CDR3 residues: CASSPGTSYYEQYF. The CDR3 bases are TGTGCCAGCAGCCCCGGGACTAGTTACTACGAGCAGTACTTC.

The CDR3 DNA is TGCGCCAGCAGCCAAACTAGCGGGGGCGACACCGGGGAGCTGTTTTTT. Translating gives CASSQTSGGDTGELFF. The chain combines TRBV4-1 with TRBJ2-2, with TRBD2 matching over 11 bases. The CDR3 is 16 residues long. CDR1 and CDR2 (germline): MGHRA, YSYEKL. V shed 2 bases, J shed 3 bases, and the junction held 2 bases outside the gene matches.

The chain is built from TRBV6-1 and TRBJ1-4; 7 bases align to TRBD1. V lost 0 bases and J lost 10; bases outside the gene matches: 8. The germline V gene has CDR1 MNHNS and CDR2 SASEGT. The CDR3 length is 15 residues. The CDR3 loop reads CASSEAGPWTGKLFF. In nucleotides, the CDR3 is TGTGCCAGCAGTGAAGCTGGTCCTTGGACAGGAAAACTGTTTTTT.

In DNA form, the CDR3 reads TGTGCCACCAGCAGAGAGGCAGACACTGAAGCTTTCTTT. Its protein is CATSREADTEAFF. V is TRBV15 and J is TRBJ1-1; D remains unclear. Trimming took 0 bases from V and 3 from J, leaving 5 bases between them. The CDR3 length is 13 residues. In germline, CDR1 is LNHNV, CDR2 YYDKDF (reference sequence).

V gene TRBV19 combines with J gene TRBJ1-4; 8 bases agree with TRBD1. The germline V gene encodes CDR1 LNHDA and CDR2 SQIVND (reference sequence). With 3 bases clipped from V and 6 bases from J, the junction kept 6 bases outside the gene matches. The CDR3 sequence is 15 residues long. In DNA form, the CDR3 reads TGTGCCAGTAGTATCGGAGAACAGGGGGATGAAAAACTGTTTTTT. Translation gives CASSIGEQGDEKLFF.

The chain has TRBV5-1 and TRBJ2-3; a weak D match, TRBD1 (6 bases). The CDR3 runs 18 residues. Trimming stripped 2 bases from V and 7 bases from J, with 26 bases between. Germline lookup yields CDR1 SGHRS and CDR2 YFSETQ. CDR3 DNA sequence: TGCGCCAGCAGCTTCCCTACGCCCTGGACAGATGGACAACATACGCAGTATTTT. Its translation: CASSFPTPWTDGQHTQYF.